This T cell receptor (beta chain) was captured in a study of OX40 agonist ivuxolimab in advanced cancers. TCRdb's table, derived via immunoSEQ multiplex PCR, lists solely in-frame clones and lacks some. The sample lists approximately 20,000 clones; 65% to 80% were seen once. The CDR3 spans 16 residues. The V gene lost 3 bases and the J gene lost 8 bases, with 22 bases spanning the gap. In germline, CDR1 is MGHRA, CDR2 YSYEKL. The sample in question was CD4+ or CD8+ T cells sorted from blood, obtained in a trial of the OX40 agonist ivuxolimab. The receptor comes from an adult with an advanced solid tumor such as melanoma, head and neck, liver or kidney cancer. J is TRBJ1-2 and V is TRBV4-1; the D is unclear. DNA of the CDR3: TGCGCCAGCAGCCAGTCGCCCGGATCCCTGTTGGAAGGCTACACCTTC. Translated: CASSQSPGSLLEGYTF.